The next 8 T cell receptor beta chains were all read from a single sample in a study of beta chain features in type 1 diabetes. Study outcomes and limitations: Shorter TCRB CDR3s, moderately but significantly so, marked every one of the four CD4+ subsets in Type 1 diabetes patients.

What was sequenced were expressed TCRB transcripts, since all of the isolated RNA had been reverse transcribed. Generated by immunoSEQ multiplex PCR, the TCRdb table keeps only in-frame clones and is missing some. The sample holds 500,000 to 650,000 clones, roughly 12% seen once. These TCRs are of unknown antigen specificity. The sample was naive CD4+ T cells from blood. The origin of the receptors is a man aged 25-40 years with type 1 diabetes.

J is TRBJ2-5 and V is TRBV11-3, with D tentatively TRBD2 (5 bases). The CDR3 loop spans 13 amino acids. With 6 bases removed from V and 12 bases from J, the gap between germline ends came to 20 bases. Germline V CDR1 and CDR2: SGHNT, YENEEA. The CDR3 reads CASRSPPASTEYF. The CDR3 region has the DNA TGTGCCAGCAGATCCCCCCCCGCTAGCACCGAGTACTTC.

In this sample, this clone turned up a few times. The CDR3 coding sequence is TGTGCCAGCAGACCGGAGAACACCGGGGAGCTGTTTTTT. Its protein product is CASRPENTGELFF. The genes are TRBV28 and TRBJ2-2; D uncertain. Germline CDR1 reads MDHEN; CDR2 reads SYDVKM. CDR3 size: 13 residues. The V end lost 6 bases, the J end lost 1 base, and 6 bases lay between the germline ends.

This clone occurred a few times. The V call is TRBV10-3, the J call TRBJ2-6, with D perhaps matching TRBD1 or TRBD2 (6 bases each). The CDR3 sequence is 16 residues long. Germline lookup yields CDR1 ENHRY and CDR2 SYGVKD. The V end lost 9 bases, the J end lost 3 bases, and 18 bases lay between the germline ends. In nucleotides, the CDR3 is TGTGCCATTGGGGGGACACCGGTCGGTGGGGCCAACGTCCTGACTTTC. This gives the protein CAIGGTPVGGANVLTF.

The chain uses TRBV9 and TRBJ1-3; no definite D call. Trimming took off 4 bases at V and 0 bases at J, with 14 bases between the two ends. The CDR3 extends over 16 amino acids. The germline V gene encodes CDR1 SGDLS and CDR2 YYNGEE. Here the CDR3 DNA reads TGTGCCAGCAGCCCAGTCCGGAGGGACTCTGGAAACACCATATATTTT. Translation gives CASSPVRRDSGNTIYF.

The chain carries TRBV6-1 and TRBJ1-4; D remains ambiguous. Germline-derived CDR1 and CDR2 are MNHNS and SASEGT. CDR3 length: 12 amino acids. Trimming removed 6 bases from V and 5 bases from J, with 7 bases in between. The CDR3, as DNA: TGTGCCAGCAGACGGTCGAATGAAAAACTGTTTTTT. This encodes CASRRSNEKLFF.

This clone has just a few counts. The chain carries TRBV7-9 and TRBJ1-2, with D possibly being TRBD1 (5 bases). The germline V gene encodes CDR1 SEHNR and CDR2 FQNEAQ (reference sequence). The CDR3 is 14 amino acids. Between the trimmed V and J ends, which lost 3 bases and 6 bases, there was a span of 14 bases. CDR3 bases: TGTGCCAGCAGCTTTGTTATGGGGGTGGATGGCTACACCTTC. Amino acids: CASSFVMGVDGYTF.

The genes are TRBV7-6 and TRBJ1-5; D is uncertain. The CDR3 loop spans 13 amino acids. Germline-derived CDR1 and CDR2 are SGHVS and FNYEAQ. V was pared by 5 bases and J by 0 bases, with 5 bases between. Here the CDR3 reads CASSLHSNQPQHF. The DNA of the CDR3 is TGTGCCAGCAGCCTACATAGCAATCAGCCCCAGCATTTT.

The genes are TRBV2 and TRBJ2-5; D tentatively reads TRBD1 or TRBD2 (6 bases each). CDR1 and CDR2 (germline): SNHLY, FYNNEI. Trimming left V 7 bases short and J 1 base short, with 13 bases between. The CDR3 contains 14 residues. CDR3 loop: CASMIGGSQETQYF. The CDR3 nucleotides are TGTGCCAGCATGATCGGGGGCTCCCAAGAGACCCAGTACTTC. The full variable domain, rest sourced from reference TRBV2 and TRBJ2-5, is EPEVTQTPSHQVTQMGQEVILRCVPISNHLYFYWYRQILGQKVEFLVSFYNNEISEKSEIFDDQFSVERPDGSNFTLKIRSTKLEDSAMYFCASMIGGSQETQYFGPGTRLLVL.